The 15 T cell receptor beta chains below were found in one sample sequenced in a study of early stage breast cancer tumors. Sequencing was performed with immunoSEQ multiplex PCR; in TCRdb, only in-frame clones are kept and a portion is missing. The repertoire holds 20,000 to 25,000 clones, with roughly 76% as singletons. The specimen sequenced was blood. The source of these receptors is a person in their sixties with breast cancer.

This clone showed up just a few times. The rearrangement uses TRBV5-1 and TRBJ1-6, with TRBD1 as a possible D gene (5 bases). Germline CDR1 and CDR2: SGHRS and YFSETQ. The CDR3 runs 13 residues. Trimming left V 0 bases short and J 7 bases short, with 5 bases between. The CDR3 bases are TGCGCCAGCAGCTTGGGGGGCAATTCACCCCTCCACTTT. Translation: CASSLGGNSPLHF.

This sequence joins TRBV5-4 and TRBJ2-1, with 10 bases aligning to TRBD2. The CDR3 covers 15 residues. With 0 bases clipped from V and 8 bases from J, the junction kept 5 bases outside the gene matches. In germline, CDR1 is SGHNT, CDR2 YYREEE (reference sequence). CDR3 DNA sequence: TGTGCCAGCAGCTTGGCTAGCGGGAGTTTCTATGAGCAGTTCTTC. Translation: CASSLASGSFYEQFF.

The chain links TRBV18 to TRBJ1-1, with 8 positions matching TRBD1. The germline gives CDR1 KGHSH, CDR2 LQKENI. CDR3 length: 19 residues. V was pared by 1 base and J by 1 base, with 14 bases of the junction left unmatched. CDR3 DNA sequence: TGTGCCAGCTCACCACTAGGAACAGGGGGTCCTGAACCGAACACTGAAGCTTTCTTT. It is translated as CASSPLGTGGPEPNTEAFF. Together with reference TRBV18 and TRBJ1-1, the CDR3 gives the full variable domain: NAGVMQNPRHLVRRRGQEARLRCSPMKGHSHVYWYRQLPEEGLKFMVYLQKENIIDESGMPKERFSAEFPKEGPSILRIQQVVRGDSAAYFCASSPLGTGGPEPNTEAFFGQGTRLTVV.

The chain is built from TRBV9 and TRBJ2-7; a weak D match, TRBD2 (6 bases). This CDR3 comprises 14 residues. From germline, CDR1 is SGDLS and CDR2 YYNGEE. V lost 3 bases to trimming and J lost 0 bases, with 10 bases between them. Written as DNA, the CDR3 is TGTGCCAGCAGCGGGACCGGGAGCTCCTACGAGCAGTACTTC. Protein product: CASSGTGSSYEQYF. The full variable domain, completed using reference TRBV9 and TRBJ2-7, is DSGVTQTPKHLITATGQRVTLRCSPRSGDLSVYWYQQSLDQGLQFLIQYYNGEERAKGNILERFSAQQFPDLHSELNLSSLELGDSALYFCASSGTGSSYEQYFGPGTRLTVT.

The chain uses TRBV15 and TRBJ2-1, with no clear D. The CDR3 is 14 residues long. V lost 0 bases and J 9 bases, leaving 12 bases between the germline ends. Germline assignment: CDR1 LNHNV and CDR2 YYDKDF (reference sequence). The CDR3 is CATSRDLELTEQFF. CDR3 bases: TGTGCCACCAGCAGAGATCTTGAGCTTACTGAGCAGTTCTTC.

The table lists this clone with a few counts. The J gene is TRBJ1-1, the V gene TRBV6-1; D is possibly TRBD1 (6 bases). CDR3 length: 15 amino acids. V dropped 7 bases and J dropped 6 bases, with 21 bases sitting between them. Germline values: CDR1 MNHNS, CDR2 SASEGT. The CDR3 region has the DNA TGTGCCAGCAACCGACAGGCGGGCAGTTCGGCTGAAGCTTTCTTT. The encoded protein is CASNRQAGSSAEAFF.

As DNA, the CDR3 is TGTGCCAGCAGCTTACTAGCGGGAGGACACAATGAGCAGTTCTTC. This codes for CASSLLAGGHNEQFF. This chain links TRBV11-2 with TRBJ2-1; the match to TRBD2 covers 11 bases. Looked up from germline, CDR1 is SGHAT and CDR2 is FQNNGV. The V segment lost 2 bases and the J segment 5 bases; nucleotides outside the gene matches: 2. The CDR3 runs to 15 residues.

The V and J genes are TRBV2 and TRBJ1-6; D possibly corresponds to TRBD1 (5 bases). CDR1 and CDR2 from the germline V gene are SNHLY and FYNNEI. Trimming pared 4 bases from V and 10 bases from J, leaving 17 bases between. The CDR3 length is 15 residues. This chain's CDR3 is CASSGTDKGASPLHF. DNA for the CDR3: TGTGCCAGCAGTGGGACGGACAAAGGGGCATCACCCCTCCACTTT.

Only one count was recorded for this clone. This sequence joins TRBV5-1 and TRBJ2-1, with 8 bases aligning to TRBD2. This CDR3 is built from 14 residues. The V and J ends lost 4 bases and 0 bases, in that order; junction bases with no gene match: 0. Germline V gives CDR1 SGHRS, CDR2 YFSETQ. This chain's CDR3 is CASSTSGSYNEQFF. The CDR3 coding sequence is TGCGCCAGCAGCACTAGCGGCTCCTACAATGAGCAGTTCTTC. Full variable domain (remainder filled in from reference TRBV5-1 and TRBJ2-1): KAGVTQTPRYLIKTRGQQVTLSCSPISGHRSVSWYQQTPGQGLQFLFEYFSETQRNKGNFPGRFSGRQFSNSRSEMNVSTLELGDSALYLCASSTSGSYNEQFFGPGTRLTVL.

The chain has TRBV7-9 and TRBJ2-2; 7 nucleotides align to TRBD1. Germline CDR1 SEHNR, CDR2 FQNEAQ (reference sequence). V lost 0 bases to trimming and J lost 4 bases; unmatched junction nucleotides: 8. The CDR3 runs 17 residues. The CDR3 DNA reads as TGTGCCAGCAGCTTAGCGGGCTCCGGACAGGTCACCGGGGAGCTGTTTTTT. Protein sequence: CASSLAGSGQVTGELFF.

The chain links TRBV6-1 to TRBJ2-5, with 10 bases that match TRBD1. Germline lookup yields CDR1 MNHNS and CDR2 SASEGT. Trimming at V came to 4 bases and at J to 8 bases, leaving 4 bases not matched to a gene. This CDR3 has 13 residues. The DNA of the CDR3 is TGTGCCAGCAGTGGACAGGGGGCCGGTACCCAGTACTTC. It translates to CASSGQGAGTQYF.

CDR3 in DNA: TGTGCCAGCAGCCCCCTCCTGGGGTCTGGAAACACCATATATTTT. Translation: CASSPLLGSGNTIYF. V gene TRBV7-8 combines with J gene TRBJ1-3; no reliable D call. V lost 5 bases, J lost 1 base, and 12 bases lay in between. The CDR3 loop spans 15 amino acids. Per germline, CDR1 SGHVS and CDR2 FQNEAQ.

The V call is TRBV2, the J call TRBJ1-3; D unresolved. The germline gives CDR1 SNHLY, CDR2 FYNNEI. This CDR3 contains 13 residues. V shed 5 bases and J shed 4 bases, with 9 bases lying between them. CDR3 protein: CASSQTGGNTIYF. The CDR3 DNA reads TGTGCCAGCAGTCAGACGGGGGGAAACACCATATATTTT.

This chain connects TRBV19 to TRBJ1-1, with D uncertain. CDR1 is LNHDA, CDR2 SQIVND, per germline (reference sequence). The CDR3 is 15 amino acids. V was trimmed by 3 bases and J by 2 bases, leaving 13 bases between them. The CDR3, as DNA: TGTGCCAGTAGTATTCGTGTCAGTTTAAACACTGAAGCTTTCTTT. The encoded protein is CASSIRVSLNTEAFF.

DNA for the CDR3: TGTGCCAGCAGTGCCGTGGAGAACACTGAAGCTTTCTTT. Translating gives CASSAVENTEAFF. The chain has TRBV2 and TRBJ1-1; no definite D call. V lost 4 bases to trimming and J lost 1 base, with 7 bases between them. The CDR3 spans 13 residues. From germline, CDR1 is SNHLY and CDR2 FYNNEI.